This T cell receptor beta chain was documented in a study of T cells in Graves' hyperthyroidism and ophthalmopathy. The definition of stable Graves' hyperthyroidism was no ophthalmopathy progression within 18 months. Recently diagnosed hyperthyroidism of less than 2 months' duration affected patients aged 18 to 65. Patients were excluded because of uncontrolled infection, other autoimmune disease, pregnancy or lactation. In germline, CDR1 is DFQATT, CDR2 SNEGSKA (reference sequence). The CDR3 length is 14 residues. The CDR3 regions of TCR beta were amplified from RNA transcripts. Using the HTBI primer set, a first-round RT-PCR was run on the TCR CDR3. TCRdb re-called the multiplex PCR reads through MiXCR, storing one row per CDR3 protein. The sample yields 400,000 to 500,000 distinct CDR3 sequences, about 13% seen once. Findings and caveats of the study: A 13 V-J model separated ophthalmopathy from stable hyperthyroidism.

As for this clonotype: Its antigen remains unknown. Sequence at one end of the junction differs from germline and may be a read error.

V gene TRBV20-1 combines with J gene TRBJ2-5; maybe TRBD2 (7 bases). The TCR was taken from a young woman with Graves' hyperthyroidism. The specimen was blood. In nucleotides, the CDR3 is TGCAGTGCTGGAGATGGGGGGGGCCGAGAGACCCAGTACTTC. It specifies CSAGDGGGRETQYF.